The 9 T cell receptor beta chains below were found in one sample sequenced in a study of beta chain features in type 1 diabetes. Their antigens remain unidentified. Every bit of the isolated RNA underwent reverse transcription, so sequencing read expressed TCRB transcripts. Libraries were prepared by immunoSEQ multiplex PCR; TCRdb keeps only in-frame clonotypes and omits some of them. In the table there are some 250,000 clones, approximately 15% of which are singletons. Study-level points and caveats: There was a moderate but significant shortening of TCRB CDR3s in all four CD4+ subsets of Type 1 diabetes patients.

Sequenced input: naive CD4+ T cells from blood. All receptors derive from a man younger than 45 with type 1 diabetes.

The chain carries TRBV30 and TRBJ1-1; TRBD1 is a possible D gene (5 bases). V lost 3 bases and J 3 bases, leaving 23 bases between the germline ends. CDR1 and CDR2 (germline): GTSNPN, SVGIG (reference sequence). CDR3 length: 17 residues. The CDR3 reads CAWSHPRQMRGDTEAFF. The CDR3, as DNA: TGTGCCTGGAGCCACCCGCGACAGATGCGGGGGGACACTGAAGCTTTCTTT. The full variable domain, completed using reference TRBV30 and TRBJ1-1, is SQTIHQWPATLVQPVGSPLSLECTVEGTSNPNLYWYRQAAGRGLQLLFYSVGIGQISSEVPQNLSASRPQDRQFILSSKKLLLSDSGFYLCAWSHPRQMRGDTEAFFGQGTRLTVV.

A few counts support this clone. The rearrangement joins TRBV7-7 to TRBJ1-1, with D perhaps matching TRBD1 (6 bases). The CDR3 loop spans 13 amino acids. Germline CDR1 SSHAT, CDR2 FNYEAQ (reference sequence). V was trimmed by 5 bases and J by 1 base, leaving 8 bases between them. Here the CDR3 reads CASSRTANTEAFF. The DNA of the CDR3 is TGTGCCAGCAGCCGGACAGCGAACACTGAAGCTTTCTTT.

This clone was seen a handful of times. The gene calls are TRBV6-5 and TRBJ2-5, with 10 positions matching TRBD2. Germline V gives CDR1 MNHEY, CDR2 SVGAGI. The CDR3 covers 16 residues. V lost 0 bases, J lost 1 base, and 2 bases stayed unmatched. CDR3 nucleotide sequence: TGTGCCAGCAGTTACTCGGCTAGCGGGGGCCAAGAGACCCAGTACTTC. Residues: CASSYSASGGQETQYF.

The chain joins TRBV11-2 to TRBJ2-7; D possibly corresponds to TRBD1 (6 bases). Germline V gene lookup returns CDR1 SGHAT and CDR2 FQNNGV. The length of the CDR3 is 14 residues. V gave up 6 bases and J gave up 2 bases, with 14 bases separating them. CDR3 in amino acids: CASRSPGQAYEQYF. The CDR3 DNA sequence: TGTGCCAGCAGATCGCCGGGACAAGCCTACGAGCAGTACTTC. Together with reference TRBV11-2 and TRBJ2-7, the CDR3 gives the full variable domain: EAGVAQSPRYKIIEKRQSVAFWCNPISGHATLYWYQQILGQGPKLLIQFQNNGVVDDSQLPKDRFSAERLKGVDSTLKIQPAKLEDSAVYLCASRSPGQAYEQYFGPGTRLTVT.

This clone was observed a few times. Here the CDR3 DNA reads TGTGCCAGTAGTGTCGCTAGCGGGGGGGCAGATACGCAGTATTTT. Residues: CASSVASGGADTQYF. The V call is TRBV19, the J call TRBJ2-3; 12 positions match TRBD2. This CDR3 is 15 amino acids long. Looked up from germline, CDR1 is LNHDA and CDR2 is SQIVND (reference sequence). V was clipped by 5 bases and J by 4 bases; unmatched bases: 4.

Only a few counts were recorded for this clone. The chain combines TRBV5-6 with TRBJ2-7, with a tentative D call TRBD1 (6 bases). V was clipped by 1 base and J by 5 bases, with 16 bases between them. The CDR3 loop spans 15 amino acids. The germline V gene has CDR1 SGHDT and CDR2 YYEEEE. The CDR3 sequence is CASSLWSQGINEQYF. The CDR3 DNA reads TGTGCCAGCAGCTTGTGGTCACAGGGTATCAACGAGCAGTACTTC.

The chain recombines TRBV27 with TRBJ2-5; D possibly corresponds to TRBD2 (6 bases). V lost 4 bases to trimming and J lost 4 bases, with 16 bases between them. CDR1 is MNHEY, CDR2 SMNVEV, per germline (reference sequence). CDR3 length equals 15 residues. For the CDR3, the DNA is TGTGCCAGCAGTTCAGGAGGGAAGAGTAGAGAGACCCAGTACTTC. This codes for CASSSGGKSRETQYF.

This chain uses TRBV7-2 with TRBJ1-1; no firm D call. CDR1 SGHTA and CDR2 FQGNSA come from the germline V gene. Trimming took off 1 base at V and 1 base at J, with 4 bases between the two ends. This CDR3 has 13 amino acids. The CDR3 coding sequence is TGTGCCAGCAGCTTAGACAGGAACACTGAAGCTTTCTTT. Translation gives CASSLDRNTEAFF.

This rearrangement joins TRBV6-5 to TRBJ1-5; 7 bases align to TRBD1. V lost 5 bases, J lost 2 bases, and 6 bases stayed unmatched. This CDR3 has 15 amino acids. Germline loops: CDR1 MNHEY, CDR2 SVGAGI. The CDR3, as DNA: TGTGCCAGCAGTCAGGGGGGACTGGGCAATCAGCCCCAGCATTTT. It translates to CASSQGGLGNQPQHF.